This T cell receptor (beta chain) was profiled in a study of shared clonotypes between healthy human individuals. Original methodology: Quality scores were absent from the junction-only immunoSEQ sequences, so filtering differed. TCRdb's table, derived via immunoSEQ multiplex PCR, lists solely in-frame clones and lacks some. The V and J calls and clone size come from that table; D and trimming were worked out from the DNA. This sample has about 2.3 million clones; around 90% occur once, and the top ten carry about 0.41%. The authors divided CD4+ cells into CD45RA+ naive and CD45RA-negative memory subsets. The clonotype comes from a man aged 18-30 years in good health. Some clones in this sample may be carry-over from other donors' samples. The sequencing input was naive CD4+ T cells from PBMCs. Specified subset: CD45RA+ positively selected.

The CDR3 DNA reads TGTGCCAGCAGTGCCCGCAGGGGATATTCTGGAAACACCATATATTTT. This translates into CASSARRGYSGNTIYF. The V gene is TRBV6-1, the J gene TRBJ1-3; tentatively, D is TRBD1 (6 bases). The V end was cut by 4 bases, the J end by 1 base, with 14 bases between. The CDR3 is made up of 16 amino acids. Germline values: CDR1 MNHNS, CDR2 SASEGT.